Listed below are T cell receptor beta chains from one sample, sequenced in a study of blood T cell repertoires in COVID-19. Profiling relied on immunoSEQ multiplex PCR, and the TCRdb table lists in-frame clones only, not all of them. Of about 48,000 clones listed, 85% are singletons. The sample was peripheral blood. These receptor sequences come from a woman aged 60-70 years with acute or convalescent COVID-19. The CDR3 runs from the conserved cysteine through the conserved F or W. D genes are given only for firm matches. The size field is filled for only some rows; it gives once, few, many or a size class.

D gene: .; V gene: TRBV6-5; clone size: .; J gene: TRBJ2-1; CDR3 protein: CASSYRLAGQVEQFF; CDR3 DNA: TGTGCCAGCAGTTATAGGCTAGCGGGACAGGTTGAGCAGTTCTTC
D gene: .; V gene: TRBV15; clone size: .; J gene: TRBJ1-4; CDR3 protein: CATSRPSEKLFF; CDR3 DNA: TGTGCCACCAGCAGACCATCCGAAAAACTGTTTTTT
D gene: .; V gene: TRBV5-6; clone size: few; J gene: TRBJ1-1; CDR3 protein: CASSLAYIGKTEAFF; CDR3 DNA: TGTGCCAGCAGCTTGGCCTACATCGGGAAGACTGAAGCTTTCTTT
D gene: .; V gene: TRBV7-8; clone size: .; J gene: TRBJ2-1; CDR3 protein: CASSPAPGSYNEQFF; CDR3 DNA: TGTGCCAGCAGCCCCGCCCCGGGTTCCTACAATGAGCAGTTCTTC
D gene: TRBD2; V gene: TRBV20-1; clone size: .; J gene: TRBJ2-1; CDR3 protein: CSASRLAAYNEQFF; CDR3 DNA: TGCAGTGCTAGTCGGCTAGCGGCCTACAATGAGCAGTTCTTC
D gene: .; V gene: TRBV3-1/TRBV3-2; clone size: once; J gene: TRBJ2-7; CDR3 protein: CASSQDSQVSYEQYF; CDR3 DNA: TGTGCCAGCAGCCAAGATTCACAGGTCTCCTACGAGCAGTACTTC
D gene: TRBD1; V gene: TRBV7-9; clone size: .; J gene: TRBJ2-7; CDR3 protein: CASSSRDRGVEQYF; CDR3 DNA: TGTGCCAGCAGCTCCCGGGACAGGGGAGTGGAGCAGTACTTC
D gene: TRBD2; V gene: TRBV15; clone size: .; J gene: TRBJ2-1; CDR3 protein: CATSRGGIGGREQFF; CDR3 DNA: TGTGCCACCAGCAGAGGGGGGATTGGCGGGAGAGAGCAGTTCTTC
D gene: TRBD1; V gene: TRBV5-4; clone size: once; J gene: TRBJ1-2; CDR3 protein: CASSPRQGVGYTF; CDR3 DNA: TGTGCCAGCAGCCCTAGACAGGGTGTTGGCTACACCTTC
D gene: TRBD1; V gene: TRBV14; clone size: few; J gene: TRBJ2-5; CDR3 protein: CASSRDRGRQETQYF; CDR3 DNA: TGTGCCAGCAGCCGAGACAGGGGTCGCCAAGAGACCCAGTACTTC
D gene: .; V gene: TRBV2; clone size: .; J gene: TRBJ2-7; CDR3 protein: CASSRVRDLYEQYF; CDR3 DNA: TGTGCCAGCAGTCGCGTCCGGGACTTATACGAGCAGTACTTC
D gene: TRBD1; V gene: TRBV7-9; clone size: few; J gene: TRBJ2-1; CDR3 protein: CASSFGQGNEQFF; CDR3 DNA: TGTGCCAGCAGCTTTGGACAGGGCAATGAGCAGTTCTTC
D gene: .; V gene: TRBV2; clone size: few; J gene: TRBJ2-7; CDR3 protein: CASSENLVGVQYF; CDR3 DNA: TGTGCCAGCAGTGAAAATTTAGTCGGTGTGCAGTACTTC
D gene: TRBD1; V gene: TRBV3-1/TRBV3-2; clone size: .; J gene: TRBJ1-5; CDR3 protein: CASSQGEQGYSQPQHF; CDR3 DNA: TGTGCCAGCAGCCAAGGGGAACAGGGGTATTCCCAGCCCCAGCATTTT
D gene: .; V gene: TRBV29-1; clone size: .; J gene: TRBJ2-7; CDR3 protein: CSVGRTAISYEQYF; CDR3 DNA: TGCAGCGTTGGAAGGACAGCGATTTCCTACGAGCAGTACTTC
D gene: .; V gene: TRBV20-1; clone size: .; J gene: TRBJ2-7; CDR3 protein: CSASSQSYEQYF; CDR3 DNA: TGCAGTGCTAGTTCCCAGTCATACGAGCAGTACTTC
D gene: TRBD1; V gene: TRBV19; clone size: .; J gene: TRBJ2-7; CDR3 protein: CASSVGQNYEQYF; CDR3 DNA: TGTGCCAGTAGTGTGGGACAGAACTACGAGCAGTACTTC
D gene: TRBD2; V gene: TRBV19; clone size: .; J gene: TRBJ2-1; CDR3 protein: CASTPNRAGGLEQFF; CDR3 DNA: TGTGCCAGTACCCCAAACAGAGCGGGGGGTCTTGAGCAGTTCTTC
D gene: TRBD2; V gene: TRBV3-1/TRBV3-2; clone size: .; J gene: TRBJ2-2; CDR3 protein: CASSQGQRGVTGELFF; CDR3 DNA: TGTGCCAGCAGCCAAGGACAGCGGGGGGTCACCGGGGAGCTGTTTTTT
D gene: TRBD1; V gene: TRBV7-8; clone size: .; J gene: TRBJ1-4; CDR3 protein: CASSLVTGQENEKLFF; CDR3 DNA: TGTGCCAGCAGCTTAGTAACGGGACAGGAGAATGAAAAACTGTTTTTT
D gene: .; V gene: TRBV18; clone size: .; J gene: TRBJ1-4; CDR3 protein: CASSPGTRGEKLFF; CDR3 DNA: TGTGCCAGCTCACCAGGCACAAGGGGTGAAAAACTGTTTTTT
D gene: .; V gene: TRBV12-5; clone size: .; J gene: TRBJ2-7; CDR3 protein: CASGLYYEQYF; CDR3 DNA: TGTGCTAGTGGTTTGTACTACGAGCAGTACTTC
D gene: .; V gene: TRBV7-2; clone size: .; J gene: TRBJ1-1; CDR3 protein: CASSPFQALRRGLDTEAFF; CDR3 DNA: TGTGCCAGCAGCCCCTTCCAGGCTTTACGAAGGGGGTTGGACACTGAAGCTTTCTTT
D gene: .; V gene: TRBV14; clone size: .; J gene: TRBJ2-5; CDR3 protein: CASSPQARALQETQYF; CDR3 DNA: TGTGCCAGCAGCCCGCAGGCGCGGGCCCTGCAGGAGACCCAGTACTTC
D gene: .; V gene: TRBV5-6; clone size: .; J gene: TRBJ2-7; CDR3 protein: CASSLSPDVSEGYEQYF; CDR3 DNA: TGTGCCAGCAGCTTGAGCCCGGATGTATCTGAGGGATACGAGCAGTACTTC
D gene: TRBD1; V gene: TRBV5-1; clone size: few; J gene: TRBJ1-2; CDR3 protein: CASSPDRAKDGYTF; CDR3 DNA: TGCGCCAGCAGCCCGGACAGGGCAAAGGATGGCTACACCTTC
D gene: .; V gene: TRBV5-6; clone size: .; J gene: TRBJ1-5; CDR3 protein: CASSLLGQSNQPQHF; CDR3 DNA: TGTGCCAGCAGCTTGCTTGGACAGAGCAATCAGCCCCAGCATTTT
D gene: TRBD2; V gene: TRBV20-1; clone size: .; J gene: TRBJ2-1; CDR3 protein: CSASHPSGKKIEQFF; CDR3 DNA: TGCAGTGCTAGTCACCCTAGCGGGAAAAAAATTGAGCAGTTCTTC
D gene: TRBD1; V gene: TRBV5-6; clone size: .; J gene: TRBJ2-7; CDR3 protein: CASSSGTGAYEQYF; CDR3 DNA: TGTGCCAGCAGTTCCGGGACAGGGGCCTACGAGCAGTACTTC
D gene: .; V gene: TRBV9; clone size: .; J gene: TRBJ2-5; CDR3 protein: CASSVAMVETQYF; CDR3 DNA: TGTGCCAGCAGCGTAGCTATGGTAGAGACCCAGTACTTC
D gene: .; V gene: TRBV6-5; clone size: .; J gene: TRBJ1-2; CDR3 protein: CASTNGVDIYGYTF; CDR3 DNA: TGTGCCAGCACAAACGGGGTCGACATCTATGGCTACACCTTC
D gene: .; V gene: TRBV6-5; clone size: .; J gene: TRBJ2-7; CDR3 protein: CASSQQDTYSYEQYF; CDR3 DNA: TGTGCCAGCAGTCAACAGGACACGTACTCCTACGAGCAGTACTTC
D gene: TRBD2; V gene: TRBV5-1; clone size: .; J gene: TRBJ2-3; CDR3 protein: CASSLAGGGAADTQYF; CDR3 DNA: TGCGCCAGCAGCTTGGCCGGGGGGGGCGCGGCAGATACGCAGTATTTT
D gene: .; V gene: TRBV11-2; clone size: .; J gene: TRBJ2-7; CDR3 protein: CASSPLGQMSSYEQYF; CDR3 DNA: TGTGCCAGCAGCCCCCTTGGGCAGATGAGCTCCTACGAGCAGTACTTC
D gene: .; V gene: TRBV9; clone size: once; J gene: TRBJ1-2; CDR3 protein: CASSVDQGNYGYTF; CDR3 DNA: TGTGCCAGCAGCGTAGATCAGGGTAACTATGGCTACACCTTC
D gene: TRBD1; V gene: TRBV3-1/TRBV3-2; clone size: .; J gene: TRBJ1-2; CDR3 protein: CASSQADRGMSYTF; CDR3 DNA: TGTGCCAGCAGCCAAGCAGACAGGGGGATGAGCTACACCTTC
D gene: .; V gene: TRBV29-1; clone size: once; J gene: TRBJ1-4; CDR3 protein: CSVEGDYSGEKLFF; CDR3 DNA: TGCAGCGTTGAAGGGGACTACTCCGGGGAAAAACTGTTTTTT
D gene: .; V gene: TRBV5-1; clone size: .; J gene: TRBJ2-2; CDR3 protein: CASILQTGELFF; CDR3 DNA: TGCGCCAGCATACTGCAAACCGGGGAGCTGTTTTTT
D gene: .; V gene: TRBV9; clone size: .; J gene: TRBJ1-2; CDR3 protein: CASSVAEGVPYTF; CDR3 DNA: TGTGCCAGCAGCGTAGCTGAGGGGGTCCCATACACCTTC
D gene: .; V gene: TRBV7-2; clone size: .; J gene: TRBJ1-3; CDR3 protein: CASSSSSGNTIYF; CDR3 DNA: TGTGCCAGCAGCTCCTCCTCTGGAAACACCATATATTTT
D gene: TRBD1; V gene: TRBV7-9; clone size: .; J gene: TRBJ2-5; CDR3 protein: CASSPGTGKETQYF; CDR3 DNA: TGTGCCAGCAGCCCTGGGACAGGGAAAGAGACCCAGTACTTC
D gene: TRBD1; V gene: TRBV6-2/TRBV6-3; clone size: .; J gene: TRBJ1-2; CDR3 protein: CASSYYTGTGGGYTF; CDR3 DNA: TGTGCCAGCAGCTACTACACCGGGACAGGTGGCGGCTACACCTTC
D gene: .; V gene: TRBV5-6; clone size: .; J gene: TRBJ2-5; CDR3 protein: CASSFAGRETQYF; CDR3 DNA: TGTGCCAGCAGCTTTGCAGGAAGAGAGACCCAGTACTTC
D gene: .; V gene: TRBV2; clone size: .; J gene: TRBJ2-5; CDR3 protein: CASSAERGPGETQYF; CDR3 DNA: TGTGCCAGCAGTGCTGAGCGCGGGCCAGGCGAGACCCAGTACTTC
D gene: .; V gene: TRBV29-1; clone size: .; J gene: TRBJ1-2; CDR3 protein: CSVEDQWGSPDNYGYTF; CDR3 DNA: TGCAGCGTTGAAGATCAGTGGGGCAGCCCAGATAACTATGGCTACACCTTC
D gene: .; V gene: TRBV6-1; clone size: .; J gene: TRBJ1-2; CDR3 protein: CASSEGQATGGYTF; CDR3 DNA: TGTGCCAGCAGTGAAGGACAGGCCACTGGGGGCTACACCTTC
D gene: TRBD1; V gene: TRBV7-9; clone size: once; J gene: TRBJ1-1; CDR3 protein: CASSPRGRPDAEAFF; CDR3 DNA: TGTGCCAGCAGCCCTAGGGGGCGACCCGATGCTGAAGCTTTCTTT
D gene: TRBD1; V gene: TRBV6-5; clone size: .; J gene: TRBJ2-1; CDR3 protein: CASRPGQGDFGEQFF; CDR3 DNA: TGTGCCAGCAGGCCGGGACAGGGCGACTTCGGTGAGCAGTTCTTC
D gene: TRBD2; V gene: TRBV19; clone size: .; J gene: TRBJ2-3; CDR3 protein: CASSWGTRAGGLTDTQYF; CDR3 DNA: TGTGCCAGTAGTTGGGGGACTCGGGCGGGGGGACTAACAGATACGCAGTATTTT
D gene: TRBD1; V gene: TRBV6-6; clone size: .; J gene: TRBJ1-4; CDR3 protein: CASSSGQGLREKLFF; CDR3 DNA: TGTGCCAGCAGTTCGGGACAGGGGCTTCGGGAAAAACTGTTTTTT
D gene: TRBD1; V gene: TRBV3-1/TRBV3-2; clone size: .; J gene: TRBJ1-6; CDR3 protein: CASSPSPGTGGVNSPLHF; CDR3 DNA: TGTGCCAGCAGCCCTTCCCCGGGGACAGGGGGTGTTAATTCACCCCTCCACTTT
D gene: .; V gene: TRBV5-4; clone size: .; J gene: TRBJ1-1; CDR3 protein: CASSLVANEAFF; CDR3 DNA: TGTGCCAGCAGCTTGGTTGCTAATGAAGCTTTCTTT
D gene: .; V gene: TRBV27; clone size: .; J gene: TRBJ2-2; CDR3 protein: CASSFSLDSLTGELFF; CDR3 DNA: TGTGCCAGCAGTTTTTCGTTGGACAGTTTAACCGGGGAGCTGTTTTTT
D gene: TRBD2; V gene: TRBV12-5; clone size: .; J gene: TRBJ2-1; CDR3 protein: CASGFLAGGEQFF; CDR3 DNA: TGTGCTAGTGGTTTCCTAGCGGGAGGGGAGCAGTTCTTC